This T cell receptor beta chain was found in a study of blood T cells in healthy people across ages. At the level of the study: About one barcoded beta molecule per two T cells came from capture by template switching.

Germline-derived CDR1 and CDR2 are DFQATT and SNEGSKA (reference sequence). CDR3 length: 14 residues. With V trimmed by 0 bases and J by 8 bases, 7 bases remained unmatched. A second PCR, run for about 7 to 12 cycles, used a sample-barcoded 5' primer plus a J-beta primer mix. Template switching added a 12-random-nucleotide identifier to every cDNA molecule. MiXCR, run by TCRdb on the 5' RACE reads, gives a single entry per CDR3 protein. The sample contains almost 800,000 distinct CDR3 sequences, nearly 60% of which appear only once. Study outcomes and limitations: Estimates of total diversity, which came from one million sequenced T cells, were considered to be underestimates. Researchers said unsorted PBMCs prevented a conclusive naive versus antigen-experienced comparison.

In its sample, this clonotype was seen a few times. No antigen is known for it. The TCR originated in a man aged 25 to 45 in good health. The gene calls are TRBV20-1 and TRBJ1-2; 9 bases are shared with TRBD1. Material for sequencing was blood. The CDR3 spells CSARDGTGNEGYTF. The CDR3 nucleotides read TGCAGTGCTAGAGACGGGACAGGGAATGAGGGCTACACCTTC.